The rows below give T cell receptor beta chains drawn from one sample of a study of T cell changes during pregnancy in multiple sclerosis. The protocol was immunoSEQ multiplex PCR, while the TCRdb copy is restricted to in-frame clones and leaves out a portion. The sample contains under 45,000 clones, 85% to 95% of which appear only once. The sequencing used CD4+ T cells from peripheral blood mononuclear cells, collected in the third trimester of pregnancy. The receptors originated from a female donor with multiple sclerosis, enrolled in a pregnancy study. Each CDR3 is given with its conserved first and last residue. The D gene is left open where the match is weak. Clone size is not always given. Where it is, it says once, few, many or a class for expanded clones.

J,D,size,V,DNA,CDR3
TRBJ1-2,.,.,TRBV6-1,TGTGCCAGCAGTGAACCGGGACAAAGAGGGGGCTACACCTTC,CASSEPGQRGGYTF
TRBJ2-5,TRBD2,.,TRBV12-5,TGTGCTAGTGGTGGGGGGGAGGGACCGAAAGAGACCCAGTACTTC,CASGGGEGPKETQYF
TRBJ1-4,TRBD1,.,TRBV5-1,TGCGCCAGCAGCTTGGGACTGACAGGGTTGGCTAATGAAAAACTGTTTTTT,CASSLGLTGLANEKLFF
TRBJ2-1,TRBD2,.,TRBV5-1,TGCGCCAGCAGCTCCCTCGGGACTAGCGGGAGGGCCGGCTACAATGAGCAGTTCTTC,CASSSLGTSGRAGYNEQFF
TRBJ1-4,.,.,TRBV27,TGTGCCAGCAGTTTATCGACTGCAACTAATGAAAAACTGTTTTTT,CASSLSTATNEKLFF
TRBJ2-2,.,.,TRBV4-3,TGCGCCAGCAGCCAAGGAAACAGGGCGCCGAACACCGGGGAGCTGTTTTTT,CASSQGNRAPNTGELFF
TRBJ1-5,.,.,TRBV6-5,TGTGCCAGCAGTTACTCCGTAGTTAGCAATCAGCCCCAGCATTTT,CASSYSVVSNQPQHF
TRBJ1-2,.,.,TRBV10-3,TGTGCCATCAACCTCATGGGGCCCTCGAAGGGAGGCTACACCTTC,CAINLMGPSKGGYTF
TRBJ2-1,.,once,TRBV30,TGTGCCCTGAAGTCGGTTTGGTCTTACAATGAGCAGTTCTTC,CALKSVWSYNEQFF
TRBJ1-6,TRBD1,.,TRBV7-9,TGTGCCAGCAGCTCCGGGACAGGGGATTTTGGTTCACCCCTCCACTTT,CASSSGTGDFGSPLHF
TRBJ2-5,TRBD2,.,TRBV14,TGTGCCAGCAGCTCAGCGGGAGGGCAAGAGACCCAGTACTTC,CASSSAGGQETQYF
TRBJ1-2,TRBD1,.,TRBV29-1,TGCAGCGTCCTACGATTTAGACAGGGTAACTATGGCTACACCTTC,CSVLRFRQGNYGYTF
TRBJ2-7,TRBD1,few,TRBV6-1,TGTGCCAGCGGAGACAGGGCCCTTCCCTACGAGCAGTACTTC,CASGDRALPYEQYF
TRBJ2-2,.,once,TRBV11-2,TGTGCCAGCAGCTTATATCCAGGGATCACCGGGGAGCTGTTTTTT,CASSLYPGITGELFF
TRBJ2-2,.,.,TRBV18,TGTGCCAGCTCACAAGATCGACGGGGCAGAGGGGGCACCGGGGAGCTGTTTTTT,CASSQDRRGRGGTGELFF
TRBJ1-4,TRBD1,once,TRBV7-2,TGTGCCAGCAGCTTAGACCGGGACAGAGGTATGGAACTGTTTTTT,CASSLDRDRGMELFF
TRBJ1-5,.,.,TRBV29-1,TGCAGCGTTGGGGGGCGCGGGAATCAGCCCCAGCATTTT,CSVGGRGNQPQHF
TRBJ2-2,.,.,TRBV27,TGTGCCAGCAGCCACGAGGGCACCGGGGAGCTGTTTTTT,CASSHEGTGELFF
TRBJ2-5,TRBD2,.,TRBV7-2,TGTGCCAGCAGCTCCCCCCCCGGGGGGGAGACCCAGTACTTC,CASSSPPGGETQYF
TRBJ1-2,.,.,TRBV30,TGTGCCTGGAGGCCCCCGGCCCTGGGCAAGGATGGCTACACCTTC,CAWRPPALGKDGYTF
TRBJ1-1,TRBD1,few,TRBV29-1,TGCAGCGTCTGGGACAGGGGATCTGAAGCTTTCTTT,CSVWDRGSEAFF
TRBJ2-2,.,.,TRBV27,TGTGCCAGCAGTTTCACAGAGACCGGGGAGCTGTTTTTT,CASSFTETGELFF
TRBJ2-7,TRBD2,.,TRBV6-6,TGTGCCAGCACGTCAAGCGGGGGGGCCGGAGAGCAGTACTTC,CASTSSGGAGEQYF
TRBJ1-4,TRBD1,.,TRBV2,TGTGCCAGCAGCGGGACAGGGTCTAATGAAAAACTGTTTTTT,CASSGTGSNEKLFF
TRBJ2-3,.,.,TRBV2,TGTGCCAGCCGAAGACAAGATACGCAGTATTTT,CASRRQDTQYF
TRBJ1-1,TRBD1,.,TRBV9,TGTGCCAGCAGCAAACGGGACAGGGGGTTCACTGAAGCTTTCTTT,CASSKRDRGFTEAFF
TRBJ1-1,.,.,TRBV5-1,TGCGCCAGCAGTCGAGACCGGGGGAGCACTGAAGCTTTCTTT,CASSRDRGSTEAFF
TRBJ2-7,.,.,TRBV19,TGTGCCAGTAGCCCGCAGGGAATACGCGGCGAGCAGTACTTC,CASSPQGIRGEQYF
TRBJ2-4,.,.,TRBV7-2,TGTGCCAGCAGCTTAACGCTAACAGCTCAGTACTTC,CASSLTLTAQYF
TRBJ2-5,.,.,TRBV19,TGTGCCAGTAGTCTTAGTACTCGAGGTTGGACCCAGTACTTC,CASSLSTRGWTQYF
TRBJ2-5,TRBD1,.,TRBV7-3,TGTGCCAGCAGCGAGATGACAGGGGGCCTACAGACCCAGTACTTC,CASSEMTGGLQTQYF
TRBJ1-1,.,.,TRBV27,TGTGCCAGCAGTTTATCGGCGCCCGGGATGTCTGAAGCTTTCTTT,CASSLSAPGMSEAFF
TRBJ2-7,TRBD2,.,TRBV18,TGTGCCAGCTCACCAAGAGCTCCGGGACTAGCGGGAGACTCCTACGAGCAGTACTTC,CASSPRAPGLAGDSYEQYF
TRBJ1-5,.,.,TRBV6-5,TGTGCCAGCAAGGGTCGTGGGCAGGGTGACCAGCCCCAGCATTTT,CASKGRGQGDQPQHF
TRBJ2-1,TRBD2,once,TRBV25-1,TGTGCCAGCAGTGGGACTAGATCGCGTGAGCAGTTCTTC,CASSGTRSREQFF
TRBJ2-7,.,.,TRBV18,TGTGCCAGCTCACCACCTCTAGGCTCCTACGAGCAGTACTTC,CASSPPLGSYEQYF
TRBJ2-7,.,.,TRBV30,TGTGCCTGGAGCCCCGGGGGGCTGGAGTACGAGCAGTACTTC,CAWSPGGLEYEQYF
TRBJ2-7,TRBD2,once,TRBV18,TGTGCCAGCTCACCCTCGGGACTAGCGGGAGTCGAGCAGTACTTC,CASSPSGLAGVEQYF
TRBJ2-2,TRBD2,.,TRBV2,TGTGCCAGCAGGAGACTAGCGGGAAACACCGGGGAGCTGTTTTTT,CASRRLAGNTGELFF
TRBJ2-1,TRBD2,.,TRBV11-3,TGTGCCAGCAGCTTGGGGACGGGAGGGCCCTACAATGAGCAGTTCTTC,CASSLGTGGPYNEQFF
TRBJ1-1,TRBD1,.,TRBV29-1,TGCAGCGTAAACAGGGGGCAGGTGGACACTGAAGCTTTCTTT,CSVNRGQVDTEAFF
TRBJ2-5,.,.,TRBV5-1,TGCGCCAGCAGCTTGGGGTCAGGACAAGAGACCCAGTACTTC,CASSLGSGQETQYF
TRBJ1-6,.,.,TRBV7-2,TGTGCCAGCAGCTTAAAACAGGGATCTTCACCCCTCCACTTT,CASSLKQGSSPLHF
TRBJ1-2,.,.,TRBV19,TGTGCCAGTACCATCGGGGGGGCAAACTCTGGCTACACCTTC,CASTIGGANSGYTF
TRBJ2-5,TRBD2,.,TRBV7-7,TGTGCCAGCAGCGCGGGGGGGCCCCAAGAGACCCAGTACTTC,CASSAGGPQETQYF
TRBJ1-1,.,once,TRBV7-6,TGTGCCAGCAGCTTAAGGTCGGGGGTTGGGGAAGCTTTCTTT,CASSLRSGVGEAFF
TRBJ2-2,.,.,TRBV5-5,TGTGCCACCGGTTCGGGGATCACCGGGGAGCTGTTTTTT,CATGSGITGELFF
TRBJ2-5,.,.,TRBV7-2,TGTGCCAGCAGCTTAGATGGGCGACAGCAAGAGACCCAGTACTTC,CASSLDGRQQETQYF
TRBJ1-1,.,.,TRBV19,TGTGCCAGTAGTATAGTCGGGAGCCCTGAAGCTTTCTTT,CASSIVGSPEAFF
TRBJ1-4,.,.,TRBV14,TGTGCCAGCAGTTACGACAGCCGAAAACTGTTTTTT,CASSYDSRKLFF
TRBJ1-5,.,few,TRBV19,TGTGCCAGTAGTTTGGACGGGGGGAGGGGCAATCAGCCCCAGCATTTT,CASSLDGGRGNQPQHF
TRBJ1-1,.,.,TRBV9,TGTGCCAGCACCAACAGTAAGAACACTGAAGCTTTCTTT,CASTNSKNTEAFF
TRBJ1-2,TRBD1,.,TRBV7-2,TGTGCCAGCAGCTTAGCGCGGGGGGGACAGGGGAGCCGGCTCTACACCTTC,CASSLARGGQGSRLYTF
TRBJ2-3,TRBD2,.,TRBV7-3,TGTGCCAGCAGCTCCGGACTAGCGGGGCCAGATACGCAGTATTTT,CASSSGLAGPDTQYF
TRBJ2-1,.,.,TRBV14,TGTGCCAGCAGCCAGCGTTCGGGGTCCATGAGCTCCTACAATGAGCAGTTCTTC,CASSQRSGSMSSYNEQFF
TRBJ1-1,.,.,TRBV14,TGTGCCAGCAGCCAAGTGGGAGGGTTAGAAGCTTTCTTT,CASSQVGGLEAFF
TRBJ2-1,TRBD2,.,TRBV7-2,TGTGCCAGCAGCTCCCTCACTTGGCGGGAGGGCTCCGGTGAGCAGTTCTTC,CASSSLTWREGSGEQFF
TRBJ1-4,TRBD1,.,TRBV6-1,TGTGCCAGCAGTCACGGACAGGGAGAGAATGAAAAACTGTTTTTT,CASSHGQGENEKLFF